The next 20 T cell receptor beta chains were all read from a single sample in a study of blood T cell repertoires in COVID-19. TCRdb's table, derived via immunoSEQ multiplex PCR, lists solely in-frame clones and lacks some. The sample carries over 50,000 clones, 70% to 90% recorded once. Specimen: peripheral blood. All receptors come from a man aged 45-60 years with active COVID-19.

The genes are TRBV4-1 and TRBJ2-5; D perhaps matches TRBD2 (6 bases). The V end lost 4 bases, the J end lost 4 bases, and 19 bases lay between the germline ends. CDR1 and CDR2 (germline): MGHRA, YSYEKL. This CDR3 has 16 residues. The CDR3: CASSLRDSQGAETQYF. CDR3 bases: TGCGCCAGCAGCCTACGGGACTCTCAGGGCGCAGAGACCCAGTACTTC.

The chain carries TRBV29-1 and TRBJ2-3, with 7 bases matching TRBD1. This CDR3 has 13 amino acids. The germline V gene encodes CDR1 SQVTM and CDR2 ANQGSEA. J gave up 2 bases and V 6 bases, and 5 bases lay outside the gene matches. The CDR3 region has the DNA TGCAGCGTACTGGACAGGTCCACAGATACGCAGTATTTT. Its translation: CSVLDRSTDTQYF.

In its sample, this clone was seen a few times. The chain has TRBV5-1 and TRBJ2-1; TRBD2 matches 14 bases. This CDR3 has 16 residues. V gave up 0 bases and J gave up 6 bases; unmatched junction bases: 2. Looked up from germline, CDR1 is SGHRS and CDR2 is YFSETQ. This chain's CDR3 is CASSLGGTSGGNEQFF. The CDR3 DNA sequence: TGCGCCAGCAGCTTGGGTGGGACTAGCGGGGGCAATGAGCAGTTCTTC. The full variable domain, completed using reference TRBV5-1 and TRBJ2-1, is KAGVTQTPRYLIKTRGQQVTLSCSPISGHRSVSWYQQTPGQGLQFLFEYFSETQRNKGNFPGRFSGRQFSNSRSEMNVSTLELGDSALYLCASSLGGTSGGNEQFFGPGTRLTVL.

The CDR3 region is CASSSLDRAQTNYGYTF. The CDR3 DNA reads TGTGCCAGCAGTTCACTGGACAGAGCGCAAACTAACTATGGCTACACCTTC. The chain has TRBV13 and TRBJ1-2, with D tentatively TRBD1 (6 bases). The CDR3 contains 17 residues. Per the germline V gene, CDR1 is PRHDT and CDR2 is FYEKMQ (reference sequence). With 6 bases removed from V and 0 bases from J, the gap between germline ends came to 20 bases.

V gene TRBV27 combines with J gene TRBJ1-5; D is undetermined. Germline CDR1 MNHEY, CDR2 SMNVEV (reference sequence). CDR3 length equals 15 residues. V was clipped by 5 bases and J by 1 base, with 12 bases between them. CDR3 DNA: TGTGCCAGCAGTGCCGAGGGATGGAGCAATCAGCCCCAGCATTTT. This sequence encodes CASSAEGWSNQPQHF.

V gene TRBV3-1 (or the pseudogene TRBV3-2) combines with J gene TRBJ1-1; 7 nucleotides align to TRBD1. CDR3 length: 15 amino acids. V was pared by 4 bases and J by 3 bases, with 8 bases of the junction left unmatched. The germline V gene has CDR1 LGHDT and CDR2 YNNKEL (reference sequence). CDR3 nucleotide sequence: TGTGCCAGCAGCCTCGGTCACAGGGGCGACACTGAAGCTTTCTTT. It codes for CASSLGHRGDTEAFF.

The genes are TRBV24-1 and TRBJ1-2; D is undetermined. Trimming left V 4 bases short and J 8 bases short, with 16 bases between. Germline loops: CDR1 KGHDR, CDR2 SFDVKD. This CDR3 contains 14 residues. The CDR3 DNA reads TGTGCCACCAGTGACGCGTCGGGAGTGGGCGGCTACACCTTC. It yields the protein CATSDASGVGGYTF.

The rearrangement uses TRBV11-2 and TRBJ2-5; 9 bases agree with TRBD2. J was trimmed by 2 bases and V by 1 base; bases with no gene match: 8. CDR1 is SGHAT, CDR2 FQNNGV, per germline. The CDR3 has 17 amino acids. CDR3 loop: CASSLGSLAGKQETQYF. CDR3 coding DNA: TGTGCCAGCAGCTTAGGGTCACTAGCGGGCAAACAAGAGACCCAGTACTTC.

The CDR3, as DNA: TGTGCCAGCAGCCAATACAATGAGCAGTTCTTC. Translated: CASSQYNEQFF. The V and J genes are TRBV5-6 and TRBJ2-1, with D hard to call. This CDR3 region has 11 residues. Germline V gives CDR1 SGHDT, CDR2 YYEEEE. Trimming removed 4 bases from V and 4 bases from J, with 3 bases in between.

The chain employs TRBV6-4 and TRBJ2-2; D may be TRBD1 (7 bases). The CDR3 covers 17 residues. Per the germline V gene, CDR1 is MRHNA and CDR2 is SNTAGT. The ends were cut back, 0 bases at V and 4 bases at J, with 15 bases in the middle. CDR3 amino acids: CASSDSPAGQFTGELFF. Here the CDR3 DNA reads TGTGCCAGCAGTGACTCCCCCGCGGGACAGTTCACCGGGGAGCTGTTTTTT.

J is TRBJ2-3 and V is TRBV3-1 (or the pseudogene TRBV3-2), with D perhaps matching TRBD2 (6 bases). Germline-derived CDR1 and CDR2 are LGHDT and YNNKEL (reference sequence). The germline V and J ends were trimmed by 4 bases and 0 bases, with 14 bases remaining between them. The CDR3 is made up of 16 amino acids. Written as DNA, the CDR3 is TGTGCCAGCAGCCTAGGGACGGGACTTAGCACAGATACGCAGTATTTT. Translated, it gives CASSLGTGLSTDTQYF.

CDR3 nucleotide sequence: TGCGCCAGCAGCCGGGACAGGGGGAACGAGCAGTACTTC. This translates into CASSRDRGNEQYF. The chain is built from TRBV5-1 and TRBJ2-7; 11 nucleotides align to TRBD1. CDR1 is SGHRS, CDR2 YFSETQ, per germline. V trimming: 4 bases; J trimming: 5 bases; junction bases outside the gene matches: 2. The CDR3 length is 13 residues.

This clone was seen once. CDR3 residues: CATLNRDSGNTIYF. The DNA for the CDR3 is TGTGCCACCCTCAACAGGGATAGTGGAAACACCATATATTTT. The chain links TRBV7-8 to TRBJ1-3; possible D gene TRBD1, 6 bases. Trimming cost V 10 bases and J 3 bases, with 16 bases left between them. Germline lookup yields CDR1 SGHVS and CDR2 FQNEAQ. This CDR3 is built from 14 residues.

This sequence joins TRBV5-8 and TRBJ2-5; a possible D gene is TRBD1 (6 bases). The germline V and J ends were trimmed by 5 bases and 2 bases, with 10 bases remaining between them. From germline, CDR1 is SGHTS and CDR2 YDEGEE. The CDR3 length is 13 residues. Here the CDR3 reads CASRLTGQETQYF. CDR3 coding DNA: TGTGCCAGCAGGTTGACAGGTCAAGAGACCCAGTACTTC.

A single count supports this clone. The CDR3 DNA follows: TGTGCCAGCAGTTATATACGGGGTCCCTACAATGAGCAGTTCTTC. This sequence encodes CASSYIRGPYNEQFF. The V call is TRBV6-2 or TRBV6-3, the J call TRBJ2-1, with D possibly being TRBD2 (5 bases). Looked up from germline, CDR1 is MNHEY and CDR2 is SVGEGT. CDR3 length: 15 amino acids. V shed 3 bases and J shed 2 bases, with 11 bases lying between them.

This clone was detected a few times. This chain connects TRBV13 to TRBJ2-3, with 8 bases aligning to TRBD2. Germline V CDR1 and CDR2: PRHDT, FYEKMQ (reference sequence). V shed 5 bases and J 2 bases; nucleotides not matched to a gene: 12. The CDR3 totals 17 residues. The CDR3 region has the DNA TGTGCCAGCAGCCACGCATGGACGGGGGGGATCACAGATACGCAGTATTTT. Translated, it gives CASSHAWTGGITDTQYF.

This chain joins TRBV6-4 and TRBJ2-6; D is uncertain. The germline CDR1 and CDR2 sequences are MRHNA and SNTAGT. This CDR3 is built from 14 residues. The germline V and J ends were trimmed by 4 bases and 4 bases, with 8 bases remaining between them. CDR3 sequence: CASSALEGANVLTF. As DNA, the CDR3 is TGTGCCAGCAGTGCCCTCGAGGGGGCCAACGTCCTGACTTTC.

This chain joins TRBV7-6 and TRBJ2-6; possible D gene TRBD1, 7 bases. Trimming left V 5 bases short and J 11 bases short, with 10 bases between. The germline gives CDR1 SGHVS, CDR2 FNYEAQ. The CDR3 totals 12 residues. CDR3 DNA sequence: TGTGCCAGCAGCGCGGGACAGCACGTCCTGACTTTC. Its protein is CASSAGQHVLTF.

The chain is built from TRBV3-1 (or the pseudogene TRBV3-2) and TRBJ2-3; 8 nucleotides match TRBD2. The ends lost 1 base at V and 5 bases at J; junction bases unmatched: 2. The CDR3 has 14 residues. Per the germline V gene, CDR1 is LGHDT and CDR2 is YNNKEL (reference sequence). The CDR3, as DNA: TGTGCCAGCAGCCAAGGGCTAGCGGGAGATACGCAGTATTTT. Protein: CASSQGLAGDTQYF.

This chain connects TRBV6-5 to TRBJ1-5, with a tentative D call TRBD1 (6 bases). Per germline, CDR1 MNHEY and CDR2 SVGAGI. Deletions cut 8 bases from V and 4 bases from J, with 15 bases between. The CDR3 runs 14 residues. The CDR3 nucleotides are TGTGCCAGCTCCCGGGACATGGGGAATCAGCCCCAGCATTTT. It is translated as CASSRDMGNQPQHF.